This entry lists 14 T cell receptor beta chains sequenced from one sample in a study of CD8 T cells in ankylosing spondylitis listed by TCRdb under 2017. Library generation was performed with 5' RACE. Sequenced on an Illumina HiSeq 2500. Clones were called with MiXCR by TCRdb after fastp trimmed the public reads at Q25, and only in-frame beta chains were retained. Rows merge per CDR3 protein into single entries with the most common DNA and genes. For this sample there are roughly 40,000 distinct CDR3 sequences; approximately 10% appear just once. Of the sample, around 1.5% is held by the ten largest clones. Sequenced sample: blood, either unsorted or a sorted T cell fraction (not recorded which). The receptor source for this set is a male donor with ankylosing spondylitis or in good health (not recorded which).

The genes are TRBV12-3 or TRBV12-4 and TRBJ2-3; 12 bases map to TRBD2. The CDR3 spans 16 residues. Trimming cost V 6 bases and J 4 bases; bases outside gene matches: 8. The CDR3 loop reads CASRFLAGGRSDTQYF. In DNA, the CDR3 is TGTGCCAGCAGGTTCCTAGCGGGGGGGCGCTCAGATACGCAGTATTTT.

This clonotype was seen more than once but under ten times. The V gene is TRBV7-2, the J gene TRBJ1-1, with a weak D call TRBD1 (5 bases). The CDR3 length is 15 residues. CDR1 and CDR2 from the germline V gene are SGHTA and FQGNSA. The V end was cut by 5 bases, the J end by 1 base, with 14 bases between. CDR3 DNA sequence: TGTGCCAGCAGCACCGACCCGGGGGGGAACACTGAAGCTTTCTTT. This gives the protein CASSTDPGGNTEAFF.

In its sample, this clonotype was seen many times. The chain's CDR3 is CASSFGQSRVNTEAFF. The CDR3 nucleotides read TGTGCCAGCAGTTTTGGACAGTCACGGGTGAACACTGAAGCTTTCTTT. The chain has TRBV12-3 or TRBV12-4 and TRBJ1-1, with a tentative D call TRBD1 (6 bases). V gave up 3 bases and J gave up 0 bases, with 14 bases separating them. This CDR3 has 16 amino acids.

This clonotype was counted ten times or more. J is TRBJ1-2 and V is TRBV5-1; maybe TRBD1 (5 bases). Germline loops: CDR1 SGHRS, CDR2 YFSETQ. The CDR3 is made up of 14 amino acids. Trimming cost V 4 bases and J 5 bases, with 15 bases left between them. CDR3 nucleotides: TGCGCCAGCAGCCTTACCGGGACGGATTATGGCTACACCTTC. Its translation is CASSLTGTDYGYTF.

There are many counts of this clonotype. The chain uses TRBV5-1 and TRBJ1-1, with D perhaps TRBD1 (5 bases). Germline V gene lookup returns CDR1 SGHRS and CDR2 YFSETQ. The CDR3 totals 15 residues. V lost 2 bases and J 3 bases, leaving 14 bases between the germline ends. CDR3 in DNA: TGCGCCAGCAGCTTCATGATGCAGGGAGACACTGAAGCTTTCTTT. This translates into CASSFMMQGDTEAFF. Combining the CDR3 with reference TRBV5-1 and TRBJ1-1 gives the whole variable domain KAGVTQTPRYLIKTRGQQVTLSCSPISGHRSVSWYQQTPGQGLQFLFEYFSETQRNKGNFPGRFSGRQFSNSRSEMNVSTLELGDSALYLCASSFMMQGDTEAFFGQGTRLTVV.

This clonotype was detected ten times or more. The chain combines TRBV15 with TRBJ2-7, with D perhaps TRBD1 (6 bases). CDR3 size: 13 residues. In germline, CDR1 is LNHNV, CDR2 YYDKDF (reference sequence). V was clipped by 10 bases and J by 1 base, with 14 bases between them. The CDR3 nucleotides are TGTGCCAGTGGACAGCCCTCATCCTACGAGCAGTACTTC. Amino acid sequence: CASGQPSSYEQYF.

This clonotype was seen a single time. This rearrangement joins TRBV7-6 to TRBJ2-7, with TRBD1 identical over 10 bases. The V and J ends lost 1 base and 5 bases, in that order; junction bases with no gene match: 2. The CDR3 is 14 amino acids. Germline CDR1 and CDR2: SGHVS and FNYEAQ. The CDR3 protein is CASSLGGTGDEQYF. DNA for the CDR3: TGTGCCAGCAGCTTAGGTGGGACAGGGGACGAGCAGTACTTC.

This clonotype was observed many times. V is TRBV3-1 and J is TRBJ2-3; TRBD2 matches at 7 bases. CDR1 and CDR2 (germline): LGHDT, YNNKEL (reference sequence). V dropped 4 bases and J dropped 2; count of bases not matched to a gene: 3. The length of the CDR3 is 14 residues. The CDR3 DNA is TGTGCCAGCAGCCGCGGGACTAACACAGATACGCAGTATTTT. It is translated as CASSRGTNTDTQYF.

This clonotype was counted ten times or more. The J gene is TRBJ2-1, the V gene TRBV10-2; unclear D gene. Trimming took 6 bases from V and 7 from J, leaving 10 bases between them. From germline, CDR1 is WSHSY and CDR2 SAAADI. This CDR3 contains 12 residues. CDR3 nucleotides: TGCGCCAGCAGCGCCCAACGGAATGAGCAGTTCTTC. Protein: CASSAQRNEQFF.

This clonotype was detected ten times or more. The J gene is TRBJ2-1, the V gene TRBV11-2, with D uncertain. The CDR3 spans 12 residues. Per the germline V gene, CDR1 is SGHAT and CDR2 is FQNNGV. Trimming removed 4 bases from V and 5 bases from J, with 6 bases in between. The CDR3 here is CASSSFDNEQFF. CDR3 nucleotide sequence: TGTGCCAGCAGCTCCTTCGACAATGAGCAGTTCTTC.

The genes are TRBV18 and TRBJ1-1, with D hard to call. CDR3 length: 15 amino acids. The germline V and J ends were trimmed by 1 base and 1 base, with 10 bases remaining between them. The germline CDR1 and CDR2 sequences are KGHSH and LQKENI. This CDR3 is CASSPQTGGNTEAFF. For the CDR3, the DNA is TGTGCCAGCTCACCACAAACCGGTGGGAACACTGAAGCTTTCTTT.

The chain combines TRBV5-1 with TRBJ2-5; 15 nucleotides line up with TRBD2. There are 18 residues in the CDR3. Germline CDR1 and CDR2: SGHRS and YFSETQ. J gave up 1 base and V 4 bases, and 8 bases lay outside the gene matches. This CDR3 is CASSRGLAGGPLQETQYF. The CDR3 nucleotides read TGCGCCAGCAGCCGGGGACTAGCGGGGGGACCTCTCCAAGAGACCCAGTACTTC.

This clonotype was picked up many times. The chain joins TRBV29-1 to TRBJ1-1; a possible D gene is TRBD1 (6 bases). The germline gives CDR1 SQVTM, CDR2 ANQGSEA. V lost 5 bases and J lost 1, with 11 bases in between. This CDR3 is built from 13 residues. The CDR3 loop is CSVPSTGNTEAFF. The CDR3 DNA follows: TGCAGCGTTCCCTCGACAGGGAACACTGAAGCTTTCTTT.

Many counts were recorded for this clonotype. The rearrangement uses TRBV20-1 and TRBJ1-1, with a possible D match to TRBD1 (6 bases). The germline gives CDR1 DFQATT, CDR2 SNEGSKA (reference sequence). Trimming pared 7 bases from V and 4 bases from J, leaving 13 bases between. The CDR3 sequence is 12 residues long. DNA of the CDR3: TGCAGTGAAGGGACAAGACGCACTGAAGCTTTCTTT. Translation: CSEGTRRTEAFF.